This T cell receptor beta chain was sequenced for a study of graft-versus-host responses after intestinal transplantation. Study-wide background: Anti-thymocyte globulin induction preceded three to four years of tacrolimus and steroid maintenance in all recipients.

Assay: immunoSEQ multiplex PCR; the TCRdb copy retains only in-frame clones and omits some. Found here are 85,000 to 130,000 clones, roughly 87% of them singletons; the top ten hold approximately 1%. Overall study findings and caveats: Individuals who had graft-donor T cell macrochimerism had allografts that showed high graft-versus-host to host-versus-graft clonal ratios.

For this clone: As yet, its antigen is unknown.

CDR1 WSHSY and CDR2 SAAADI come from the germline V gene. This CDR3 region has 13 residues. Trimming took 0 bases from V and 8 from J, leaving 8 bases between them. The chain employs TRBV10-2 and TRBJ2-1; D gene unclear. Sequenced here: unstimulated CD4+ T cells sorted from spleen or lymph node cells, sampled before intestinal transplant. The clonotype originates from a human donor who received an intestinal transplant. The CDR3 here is CASSESRTYEQFF. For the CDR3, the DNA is TGCGCCAGCAGTGAGTCCCGGACCTATGAGCAGTTCTTC.